This TCR beta chain was identified during a study of beta chain features in type 1 diabetes. About the study: Cells sorted and examined across all samples totaled around 110,000,000. Study observations and caveats: Any PCR bias toward short templates would affect both groups alike. The similarity of naive, central memory and Treg TCRB repertoires appeared greater among patients than among healthy donors.

Reverse transcribing all isolated RNA meant expressed TCRB transcripts were sequenced. Naive, central memory and regulatory T cell samples produced a mean of about 3.4 million reads. Only in-frame clones appear in the TCRdb table, and some are missing; sequencing was by immunoSEQ multiplex PCR. The sample has 150,000 or so clones, approximately 8.4% seen once. The V end lost 1 base, the J end lost 3 bases, and 7 bases lay between the germline ends. This CDR3 region has 13 residues. Germline V CDR1 and CDR2: MNHNY, SVGAGI (reference sequence). This clone has a handful of counts. The antigen is not known.

The TCR was taken from a woman between 18 and 29 years old in good health. This chain uses TRBV6-6 with TRBJ2-7, with D uncertain. The sample was central memory CD4+ T cells from blood. The CDR3 bases are TGTGCCAGCAGTTACTTGACTGGCTACGAGCAGTACTTC. It yields the protein CASSYLTGYEQYF.